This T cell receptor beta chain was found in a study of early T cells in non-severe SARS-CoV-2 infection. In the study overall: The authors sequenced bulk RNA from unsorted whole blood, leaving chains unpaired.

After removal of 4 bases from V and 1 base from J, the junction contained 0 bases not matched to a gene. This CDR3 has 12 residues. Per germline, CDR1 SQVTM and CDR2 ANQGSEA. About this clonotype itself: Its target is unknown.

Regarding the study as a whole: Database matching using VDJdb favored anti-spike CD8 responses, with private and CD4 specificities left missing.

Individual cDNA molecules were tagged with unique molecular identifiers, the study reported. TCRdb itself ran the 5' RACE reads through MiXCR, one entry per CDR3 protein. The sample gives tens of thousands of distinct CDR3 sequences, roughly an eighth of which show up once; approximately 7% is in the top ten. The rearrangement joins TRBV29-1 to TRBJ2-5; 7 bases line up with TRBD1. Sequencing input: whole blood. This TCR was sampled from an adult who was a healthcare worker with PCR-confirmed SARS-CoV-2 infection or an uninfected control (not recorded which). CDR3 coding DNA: TGCAGCGTTGGACAGGGCCAAGAGACCCAGTACTTC. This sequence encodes CSVGQGQETQYF. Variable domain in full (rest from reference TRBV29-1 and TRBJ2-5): SAVISQKPSRDICQRGTSLTIQCQVDSQVTMMFWYRQQPGQSLTLIATANQGSEATYESGFVIDKFPISRPNLTFSTLTVSNMSPEDSSIYLCSVGQGQETQYFGPGTRLLVL.